The subject of this entry is one T cell receptor beta chain. The sample is drawn from a study of blood T cell repertoires in COVID-19. Study in general: Sources were T cells, B-cell-depleted T cells, or PBMCs; the material itself was cDNA or gDNA.

Source study methods: Amplified reference gene primers provided the basis for estimating nucleated cell counts. Repertoires were generated with immunoSEQ multiplex PCR, while TCRdb's copy carries only in-frame clones and drops some. The V and J calls and clone size come from that table; D and trimming were worked out from the DNA. In the table there are approximately 210,000 clones, more than 75% of which are singletons. In terms of age and location, participants ranged from roughly 18 to 100 years and lived in under 30 US areas. Grouping used clinical history reported by participants in a survey and questionnaire. The sequencing sample was made of PBMCs or T cells enriched from blood (not recorded which). This receptor was obtained from a man aged 25-45 years in a cohort exposed to, infected with or recovered from COVID-19 (not recorded which).

The CDR3 sequence is CASSKGGTGCNQPQHF. The CDR3 DNA sequence: TGTGCCAGCAGCAAAGGGGGGACAGGTTGCAATCAGCCCCAGCATTTT. The chain has TRBV21-1 and TRBJ1-5; the table's D call, TRBD1, has no DNA check behind it. TRBV21-1 is a pseudogene. This CDR3 spans 16 amino acids.